This TCR beta chain was recovered during a study of CD8+ T cells in alopecia areata. This clone came up a few times. Antigen unknown. Investigators isolated RNA and reverse transcribed it into cDNA to act as the sequencing template. Some clones are missing from TCRdb's copy, which holds only in-frame ones; the method was immunoSEQ multiplex PCR. The repertoire holds approximately 130,000 clones, 45% to 50% seen once, with 10% to 13% in the top ten. The study's findings and limits: Resident alphabeta T-cell populations of normal skin are likewise subject to sequencing in scalp samples.

The CDR3 spans 13 residues. Per the germline V gene, CDR1 is SEHNR and CDR2 is FQNEAQ (reference sequence). Trimming cost V 2 bases and J 10 bases, with 12 bases left between them. Collection of lesional scalp punch biopsies and peripheral blood was performed in alopecia areata patients. This receptor was obtained from a human donor with alopecia areata. The sample taken for sequencing was NKG2D-low CD8+ T cells sorted from blood. The rearrangement uses TRBV7-9 and TRBJ2-1; D call uncertain. CDR3 DNA: TGTGCCAGCAGCTTAAGGAGACGCAGGGAGCAGTTCTTC. Protein sequence: CASSLRRRREQFF. Together with reference TRBV7-9 and TRBJ2-1, the CDR3 gives the full variable domain: DTGVSQNPRHKITKRGQNVTFRCDPISEHNRLYWYRQTLGQGPEFLTYFQNEAQLEKSRLLSDRFSAERPKGSFSTLEIQRTEQGDSAMYLCASSLRRRREQFFGPGTRLTVL.